This entry lists 11 T cell receptor beta chains sequenced from one sample in a study of control samples from healthy donors and cancer patients. The protocol was immunoSEQ multiplex PCR, while the TCRdb copy is restricted to in-frame clones and leaves out a portion. Of tens of thousands of clones listed, 93% were seen once; the top ten hold approximately 1.5%. Sequencing used blood. These receptors were taken from a woman younger than 45 in good health.

Only one count was recorded for this clone. The chain recombines TRBV6-1 with TRBJ1-1; D gene uncertain. Trimming removed 1 base from V and 3 bases from J, with 9 bases in between. The CDR3 runs to 14 residues. Germline V gene lookup returns CDR1 MNHNS and CDR2 SASEGT. The CDR3 region has the DNA TGTGCCAGCAGTGAAGAGGAAGCATACACTGAAGCTTTCTTT. This codes for CASSEEEAYTEAFF.

The V call is TRBV7-9, the J call TRBJ1-1; D remains unclear. There are 12 residues in the CDR3. Between the trimmed V and J ends, which lost 5 bases and 1 base, there was a span of 5 bases. Germline V CDR1 and CDR2: SEHNR, FQNEAQ (reference sequence). The CDR3 loop reads CASSPSNTEAFF. CDR3 bases: TGTGCCAGCAGCCCATCGAACACTGAAGCTTTCTTT.

V and J are TRBV11-1 and TRBJ2-3; 8 nucleotides align to TRBD2. Trimming cost V 5 bases and J 2 bases; bases outside gene matches: 9. The CDR3 sequence is 16 residues long. Germline V CDR1 and CDR2: SGHAT, FQDESV (reference sequence). In DNA form, the CDR3 reads TGTGCCAGCAGCCCCCGGGGGGGCTATGTCACAGATACGCAGTATTTT. Translation gives CASSPRGGYVTDTQYF.

With regard to this clone: The same CDR3 is also encoded by other DNA sequences in this sample. The chain joins TRBV28 to TRBJ1-2, with D unresolved. V was clipped by 4 bases and J by 2 bases, with 2 bases between them. From germline, CDR1 is MDHEN and CDR2 SYDVKM. The CDR3 is 11 residues long. The CDR3 DNA sequence: TGTGCCAGCAGTTCCAACTATGGCTACACCTTC. Residues: CASSSNYGYTF.

This clone appeared once. The chain couples TRBV27 to TRBJ2-7, with 8 bases lining up with TRBD1. There are 15 residues in the CDR3. Germline V gives CDR1 MNHEY, CDR2 SMNVEV (reference sequence). The V and J ends lost 4 bases and 3 bases, in that order; junction bases with no gene match: 8. The CDR3 DNA follows: TGTGCCAGCAGTTCTCTGGGACAGGCCCACTACGAGCAGTACTTC. It specifies CASSSLGQAHYEQYF.

The chain carries TRBV12-3 or TRBV12-4 and TRBJ2-5; either TRBD1 or TRBD2 may supply D (5 bases each). V was cut by 7 bases and J by 1 base, with 10 bases left in between. The CDR3 has 13 amino acids. For the CDR3, the DNA is TGTGCCAGCACCCCCGGGACCCAAGAGACCCAGTACTTC. Its protein product is CASTPGTQETQYF.

The rearrangement links TRBV2 to TRBJ1-5; maybe TRBD1 (5 bases). V shed 2 bases and J shed 12 bases, with 11 bases lying between them. CDR1 is SNHLY and CDR2 is FYNNEI in the germline V gene. This CDR3 spans 12 amino acids. In nucleotides, the CDR3 is TGTGCCAGCAGTGAAATCGGGGGTCTCCAGCATTTT. Translation gives CASSEIGGLQHF.

The rearrangement links TRBV9 to TRBJ2-7, with 7 bases lining up with TRBD1. The CDR3 runs to 14 residues. Germline CDR1 SGDLS, CDR2 YYNGEE. After removal of 4 bases from V and 2 bases from J, the junction contained 6 bases not matched to a gene. The CDR3 nucleotides read TGTGCCAGCAGCCCCGGACAGGCGGCCTACGAGCAGTACTTC. Protein sequence: CASSPGQAAYEQYF.

The genes are TRBV7-6 and TRBJ2-1, with D possibly called TRBD1 or TRBD2 (5 bases each). Germline loops: CDR1 SGHVS, CDR2 FNYEAQ. Trimming removed 1 base from V and 6 bases from J, with 16 bases in between. CDR3 length: 16 amino acids. The CDR3 region is CASSLGVWGRGNEQFF. The CDR3 DNA follows: TGTGCCAGCAGCTTAGGCGTTTGGGGACGGGGCAATGAGCAGTTCTTC.

The chain couples TRBV30 to TRBJ1-2, with 7 bases aligning to TRBD1. The ends lost 2 bases at V and 8 bases at J; junction bases unmatched: 17. The CDR3 runs to 16 residues. The germline V gene has CDR1 GTSNPN and CDR2 SVGIG (reference sequence). In nucleotides, the CDR3 is TGTGCCTGGAGTACTACTAGGACAGGCAGCACTAGGGGCTACACCTTC. Translated, it gives CAWSTTRTGSTRGYTF.

The genes are TRBV5-1 and TRBJ2-1, with D hard to call. Germline V gene lookup returns CDR1 SGHRS and CDR2 YFSETQ. This CDR3 region has 13 residues. The ends were cut back, 4 bases at V and 3 bases at J, with 8 bases in the middle. The CDR3 loop reads CASSLDNYNEQFF. CDR3 nucleotides: TGCGCCAGCAGCCTAGACAACTACAATGAGCAGTTCTTC.